These T cell receptor beta chains were read from a single sample in a study of early T cells in non-severe SARS-CoV-2 infection. MiXCR was run by TCRdb on the 5' RACE reads, yielding one entry per CDR3 protein. The sample lists tens of thousands of distinct CDR3 sequences; under 15% were seen once. The sample consisted of whole blood. Receptors originate from an adult who was a healthcare worker with PCR-confirmed SARS-CoV-2 infection or an uninfected control (not recorded which). CDR3s include the opening cysteine and the closing phenylalanine or tryptophan. A D gene is named only where the DNA matches it firmly. The listing skips clone size in some rows; elsewhere it reads once, few, many or a size class.

V gene	clone size	J gene	D gene	CDR3 protein	CDR3 DNA
TRBV2	-	TRBJ2-7	-	CASKPDSHEQYF	TGTGCCAGCAAGCCAGACAGCCACGAGCAGTACTTC
TRBV5-5	many	TRBJ1-5	-	CASSYDSNQPQHF	TGTGCCAGCAGCTACGATAGCAATCAGCCCCAGCATTTT
TRBV10-3	many	TRBJ1-1	-	CAISESESGTEAFF	TGTGCCATCAGTGAGTCGGAGAGTGGCACTGAAGCTTTCTTT
TRBV9	few	TRBJ2-1	-	CASSVGGRGHSYNEQFF	TGTGCCAGCAGCGTCGGAGGTAGGGGCCACTCCTACAATGAGCAGTTCTTC
TRBV4-2	many	TRBJ2-1	-	CASSRYELESAASHDEQFF	TGTGCCAGCAGCCGGTATGAGCTGGAATCCGCGGCCTCGCACGATGAGCAGTTCTTC
TRBV27	-	TRBJ1-5	-	CASSSHRDGQPQHF	TGTGCCAGCAGTTCCCACAGGGACGGGCAGCCCCAGCATTTT
TRBV12-3/TRBV12-4	many	TRBJ2-3	-	CASSLGLLGTDTQYF	TGTGCCAGCAGTTTAGGCCTCCTGGGGACAGATACGCAGTATTTT
TRBV5-1	-	TRBJ2-1	TRBD2	CASSLAVAGADEQFF	TGCGCCAGCAGCTTGGCAGTAGCGGGAGCGGATGAGCAGTTCTTC
TRBV29-1	-	TRBJ2-3	-	CSVGRQLGTDTQYF	TGCAGCGTTGGCCGGCAGCTAGGCACAGATACGCAGTATTTT
TRBV3-1	few	TRBJ2-1	-	CASSQTNNEQFF	TGTGCCAGCAGCCAAACCAACAATGAGCAGTTCTTC
TRBV3-1	few	TRBJ1-2	TRBD1	CASTDREVDGYTF	TGTGCCAGCACAGACAGGGAAGTTGATGGCTACACCTTC
TRBV7-2	-	TRBJ1-5	-	CASSPAGGNQPQHF	TGTGCCAGCAGCCCCGCAGGAGGCAATCAGCCCCAGCATTTT
TRBV5-4	many	TRBJ2-2	TRBD2	CASSLLLAAANTGELFF	TGTGCCAGCAGCCTCCTACTAGCGGCCGCGAACACCGGGGAGCTGTTTTTT
TRBV11-1	few	TRBJ2-3	-	CASSGDIKSNTDTQYF	TGTGCCAGCAGCGGGGACATAAAGTCCAACACAGATACGCAGTATTTT
TRBV20-1	few	TRBJ1-5	-	CSATTEMGPQHF	TGCAGTGCAACGACGGAGATGGGGCCCCAGCATTTT
TRBV4-1	-	TRBJ1-1	-	CASSQRQAALGTEAFF	TGCGCCAGCAGCCAACGACAGGCGGCGCTGGGCACTGAAGCTTTCTTT
TRBV7-9	many	TRBJ2-1	-	CASSYGTGPGDEQFF	TGTGCCAGCAGCTACGGTACGGGGCCGGGGGATGAGCAGTTCTTC
TRBV11-2	-	TRBJ2-2	-	CASSLDYPAEAQNTGELFF	TGTGCCAGCAGCTTAGATTATCCAGCGGAGGCTCAGAACACCGGGGAGCTGTTTTTT
TRBV11-2	many	TRBJ1-2	-	CASSLIQGYGYTF	TGTGCCAGCAGCTTAATACAGGGCTATGGCTACACCTTC
TRBV20-1	many	TRBJ1-6	-	CSARDIQDSRGPLHF	TGCAGTGCTAGAGATATACAGGACAGTCGGGGACCCCTCCACTTT
TRBV18	many	TRBJ2-1	TRBD1	CASSPQFGTVASISYNEQFF	TGTGCCAGCTCACCACAATTTGGGACAGTTGCATCGATCTCCTACAATGAGCAGTTCTTC
TRBV27	few	TRBJ2-7	TRBD1	CASSPGTASYEQYF	TGTGCCAGCAGTCCCGGGACAGCCTCCTACGAGCAGTACTTC
TRBV29-1	many	TRBJ2-3	TRBD2	CSVGVSASGPDTQYF	TGCAGCGTTGGGGTCTCGGCTAGCGGACCAGATACGCAGTATTTT
TRBV9	-	TRBJ1-6	-	CASSAGGYTNSPLHF	TGTGCCAGCAGCGCCGGGGGTTACACTAATTCACCCCTCCACTTT
TRBV10-1	-	TRBJ2-2	-	CASSAGGEAGELFF	TGCGCCAGCAGTGCGGGGGGCGAGGCCGGGGAGCTGTTTTTT
TRBV12-3/TRBV12-4	few	TRBJ2-3	-	CASSPSHGGTQYF	TGTGCCAGCAGCCCCTCTCATGGGGGTACGCAGTATTTT
TRBV29-1	-	TRBJ1-2	TRBD1	CSDLDRGNYGYTF	TGCAGCGACTTGGACAGGGGGAACTATGGCTACACCTTC
TRBV7-9	few	TRBJ2-3	-	CASSLTGVSSYNTQYF	TGTGCCAGCAGCCTCACGGGGGTTAGTTCCTACAATACGCAGTATTTT
TRBV6-2/TRBV6-3	few	TRBJ2-1	TRBD2	CASTPGGGNNEQFF	TGTGCCAGCACCCCTGGGGGGGGGAACAATGAGCAGTTCTTC
TRBV13	many	TRBJ2-7	-	CASSLEASYEQYF	TGTGCCAGCAGCTTAGAGGCCTCCTACGAGCAGTACTTC
TRBV7-2	many	TRBJ2-1	-	CASSLAKGSYNEQFF	TGTGCCAGCAGCTTAGCGAAGGGGTCCTACAATGAGCAGTTCTTC
TRBV11-3	-	TRBJ2-2	-	CASSRAQGNTGELFF	TGTGCCAGCAGCCGAGCGCAGGGTAACACCGGGGAGCTGTTTTTT
TRBV29-1	few	TRBJ2-2	-	CSVERLGGTGELFF	TGCAGCGTTGAACGTCTGGGAGGCACCGGGGAGCTGTTTTTT
TRBV5-4	few	TRBJ2-3	-	CASSLGGPGTDTQYF	TGTGCCAGCAGCTTGGGAGGTCCTGGCACAGATACGCAGTATTTT
TRBV7-9	many	TRBJ1-5	-	CASGNSNQPQHF	TGTGCCAGCGGAAATAGCAATCAGCCCCAGCATTTT
TRBV6-5	few	TRBJ1-1	-	CASSYSARVEGTEAFF	TGTGCCAGCAGTTACTCGGCCAGAGTGGAGGGCACTGAAGCTTTCTTT
TRBV20-1	many	TRBJ1-3	-	CSVRLDRGNTIYF	TGCAGTGTAAGATTAGACCGCGGAAACACCATATATTTT
TRBV5-1	-	TRBJ2-7	-	CASSLSTAGNTYEQYF	TGCGCCAGCAGCTTGTCTACAGCGGGTAATACCTACGAGCAGTACTTC
TRBV7-9	many	TRBJ1-1	-	CASSLAEGGLRAFF	TGTGCCAGCAGCTTAGCTGAGGGCGGGCTGAGGGCTTTCTTT
TRBV20-1	many	TRBJ2-3	TRBD2	CSASGLAGVTDTQYF	TGCAGTGCTAGTGGTCTAGCGGGAGTTACAGATACGCAGTATTTT
TRBV5-6	-	TRBJ1-1	-	CASSSLGAWEAEAFF	TGTGCCAGCAGCTCCTTAGGGGCGTGGGAAGCTGAAGCTTTCTTT
TRBV28	-	TRBJ2-3	-	CASTARTPRADTQYF	TGTGCCAGCACAGCCCGGACCCCGAGGGCAGATACGCAGTATTTT